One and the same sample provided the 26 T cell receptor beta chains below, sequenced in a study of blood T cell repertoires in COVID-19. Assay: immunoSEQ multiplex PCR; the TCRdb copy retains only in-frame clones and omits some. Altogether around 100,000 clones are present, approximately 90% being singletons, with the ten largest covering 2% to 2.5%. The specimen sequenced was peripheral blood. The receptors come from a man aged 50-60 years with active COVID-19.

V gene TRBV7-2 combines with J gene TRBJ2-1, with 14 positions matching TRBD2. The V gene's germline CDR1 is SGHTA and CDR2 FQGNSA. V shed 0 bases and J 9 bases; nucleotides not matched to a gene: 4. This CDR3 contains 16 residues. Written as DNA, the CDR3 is TGTGCCAGCAGCTTAGCGGGACTAGCGGGAGCGGTTGAGCAGTTCTTC. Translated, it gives CASSLAGLAGAVEQFF.

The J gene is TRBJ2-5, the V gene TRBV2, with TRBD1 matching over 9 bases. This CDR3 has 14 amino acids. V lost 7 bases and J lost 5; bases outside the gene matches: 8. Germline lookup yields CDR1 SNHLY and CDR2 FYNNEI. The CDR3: CASTRQGVRETQYF. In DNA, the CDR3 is TGTGCCAGCACCAGACAGGGGGTGAGGGAGACCCAGTACTTC.

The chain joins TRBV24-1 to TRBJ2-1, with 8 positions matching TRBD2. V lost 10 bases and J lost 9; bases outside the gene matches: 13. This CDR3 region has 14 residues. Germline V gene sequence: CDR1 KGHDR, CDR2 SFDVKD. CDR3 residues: CATQTSEGHLEQFF. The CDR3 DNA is TGTGCCACTCAGACTAGCGAAGGTCATCTTGAGCAGTTCTTC.

CDR3 bases: TGTGCCAGCTCACCACCGGGTGGGAGCTCCTACAATGAGCAGTTCTTC. This codes for CASSPPGGSSYNEQFF. J is TRBJ2-1 and V is TRBV18; D may be TRBD2 (5 bases). The CDR3 length is 16 residues. CDR1 and CDR2 from the germline V gene are KGHSH and LQKENI. Trimming pared 0 bases from V and 0 bases from J, leaving 9 bases between.

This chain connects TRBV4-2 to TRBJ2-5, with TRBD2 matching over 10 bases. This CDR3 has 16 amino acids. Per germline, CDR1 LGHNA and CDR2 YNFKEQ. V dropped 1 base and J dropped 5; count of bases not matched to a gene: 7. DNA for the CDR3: TGTGCCAGCAGCCAAGGGCGAGCGGGAGGGGTGGAGACCCAGTACTTC. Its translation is CASSQGRAGGVETQYF.

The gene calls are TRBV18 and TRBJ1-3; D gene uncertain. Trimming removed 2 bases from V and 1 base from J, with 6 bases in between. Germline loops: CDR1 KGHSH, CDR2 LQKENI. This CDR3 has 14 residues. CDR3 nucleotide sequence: TGTGCCAGCTCACCAACGAGTTCTGGAAACACCATATATTTT. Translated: CASSPTSSGNTIYF.

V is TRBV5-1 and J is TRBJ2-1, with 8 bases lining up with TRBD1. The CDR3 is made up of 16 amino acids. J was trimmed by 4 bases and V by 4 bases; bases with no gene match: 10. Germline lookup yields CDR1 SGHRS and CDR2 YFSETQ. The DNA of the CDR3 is TGCGCCAGCAGCGACGACAGGGGCAGGATTTACAATGAGCAGTTCTTC. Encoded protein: CASSDDRGRIYNEQFF. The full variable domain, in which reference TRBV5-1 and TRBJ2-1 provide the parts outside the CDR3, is KAGVTQTPRYLIKTRGQQVTLSCSPISGHRSVSWYQQTPGQGLQFLFEYFSETQRNKGNFPGRFSGRQFSNSRSEMNVSTLELGDSALYLCASSDDRGRIYNEQFFGPGTRLTVL.

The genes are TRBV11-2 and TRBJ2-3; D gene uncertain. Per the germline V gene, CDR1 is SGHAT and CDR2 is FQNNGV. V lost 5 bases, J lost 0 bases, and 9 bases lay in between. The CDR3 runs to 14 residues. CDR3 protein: CASSGGPSTDTQYF. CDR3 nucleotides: TGTGCCAGCAGCGGCGGTCCTAGCACAGATACGCAGTATTTT.

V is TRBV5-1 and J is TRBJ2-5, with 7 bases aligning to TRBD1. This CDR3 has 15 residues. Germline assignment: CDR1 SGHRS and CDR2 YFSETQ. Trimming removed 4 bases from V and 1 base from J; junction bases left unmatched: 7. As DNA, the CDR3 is TGCGCCAGCAGCAGAGGGACAGATCCCCAAGAGACCCAGTACTTC. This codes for CASSRGTDPQETQYF.

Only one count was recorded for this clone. The CDR3 coding sequence is TGCAGTGCTAGTTTCGGAGCGGGGGGGAACACCGGGGAGCTGTTTTTT. Protein sequence: CSASFGAGGNTGELFF. The chain carries TRBV20-1 and TRBJ2-2; 9 nucleotides align to TRBD2. Germline CDR1 reads DFQATT; CDR2 reads SNEGSKA (reference sequence). There are 16 residues in the CDR3. The J segment lost 1 base and the V segment lost 3 bases, leaving 6 bases of the junction unmatched.

The CDR3 here is CASSLYGGNSPLHF. CDR3 DNA sequence: TGTGCCAGCAGTTTATACGGCGGTAATTCACCCCTCCACTTT. This rearrangement joins TRBV27 to TRBJ1-6; no firm D call. Germline CDR1 and CDR2: MNHEY and SMNVEV (reference sequence). The CDR3 is 14 amino acids. The ends were cut back, 1 base at V and 6 bases at J, with 7 bases in the middle.

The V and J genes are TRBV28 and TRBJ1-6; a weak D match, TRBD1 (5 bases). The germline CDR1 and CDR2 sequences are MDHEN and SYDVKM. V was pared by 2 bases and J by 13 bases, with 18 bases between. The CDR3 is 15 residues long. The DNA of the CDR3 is TGTGCCAGCAGTTTACCGGGGGGGAAAGGTATTCCCCTCCACTTT. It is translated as CASSLPGGKGIPLHF.

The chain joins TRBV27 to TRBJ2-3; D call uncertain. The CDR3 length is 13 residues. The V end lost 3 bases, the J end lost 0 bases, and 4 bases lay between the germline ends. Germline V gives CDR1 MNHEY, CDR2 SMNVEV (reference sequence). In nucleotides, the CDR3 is TGTGCCAGCAGTTTTGCGAGCACAGATACGCAGTATTTT. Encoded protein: CASSFASTDTQYF.

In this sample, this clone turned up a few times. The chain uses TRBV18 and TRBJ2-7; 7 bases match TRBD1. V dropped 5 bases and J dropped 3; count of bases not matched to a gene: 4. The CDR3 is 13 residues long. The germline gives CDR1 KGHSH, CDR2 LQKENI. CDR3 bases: TGTGCCAGCTCAAGGGACAGCCTCTACGAGCAGTACGTC. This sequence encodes CASSRDSLYEQYV.

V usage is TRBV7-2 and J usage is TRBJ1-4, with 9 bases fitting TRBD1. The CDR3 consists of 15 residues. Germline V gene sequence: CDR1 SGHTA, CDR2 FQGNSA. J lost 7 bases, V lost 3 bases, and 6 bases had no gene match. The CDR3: CASSFGQGSFEKLFF. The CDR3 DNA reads TGTGCCAGCAGCTTCGGACAGGGGTCCTTTGAAAAACTGTTTTTT.

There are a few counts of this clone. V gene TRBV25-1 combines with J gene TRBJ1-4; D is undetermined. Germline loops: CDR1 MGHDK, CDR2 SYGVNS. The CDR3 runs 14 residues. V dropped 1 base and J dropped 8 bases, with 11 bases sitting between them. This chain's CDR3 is CASSELVGEEKLFF. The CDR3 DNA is TGTGCCAGCAGTGAATTAGTGGGCGAGGAAAAACTGTTTTTT.

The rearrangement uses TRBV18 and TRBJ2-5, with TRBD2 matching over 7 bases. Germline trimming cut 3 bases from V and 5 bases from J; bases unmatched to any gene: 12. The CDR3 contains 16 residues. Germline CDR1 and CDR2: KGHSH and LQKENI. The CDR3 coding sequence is TGTGCCAGCTCACCTACTCTGGGAGGGCCGGGCGAGACCCAGTACTTC. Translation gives CASSPTLGGPGETQYF.

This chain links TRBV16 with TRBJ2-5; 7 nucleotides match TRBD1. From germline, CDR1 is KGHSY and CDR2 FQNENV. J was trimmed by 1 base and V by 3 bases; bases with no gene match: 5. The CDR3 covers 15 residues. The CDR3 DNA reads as TGTGCCAGCAGCCAGCTACAGGGGCCCCAAGAGACCCAGTACTTC. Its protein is CASSQLQGPQETQYF.

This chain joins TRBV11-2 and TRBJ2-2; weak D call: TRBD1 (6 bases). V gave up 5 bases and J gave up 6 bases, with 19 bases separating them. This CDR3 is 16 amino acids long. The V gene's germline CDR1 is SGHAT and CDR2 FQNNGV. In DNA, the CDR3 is TGTGCCAGCAGCCTAGTTGGGACAAACGGGGCCGGGGAGCTGTTTTTT. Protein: CASSLVGTNGAGELFF. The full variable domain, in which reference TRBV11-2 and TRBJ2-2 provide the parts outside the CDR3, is EAGVAQSPRYKIIEKRQSVAFWCNPISGHATLYWYQQILGQGPKLLIQFQNNGVVDDSQLPKDRFSAERLKGVDSTLKIQPAKLEDSAVYLCASSLVGTNGAGELFFGEGSRLTVL.

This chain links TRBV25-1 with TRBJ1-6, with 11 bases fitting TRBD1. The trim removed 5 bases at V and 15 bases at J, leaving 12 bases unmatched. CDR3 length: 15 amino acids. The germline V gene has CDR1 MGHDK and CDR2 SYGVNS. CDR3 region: CASSPPGQGVRLLHF. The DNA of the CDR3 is TGTGCCAGCAGTCCGCCGGGACAGGGGGTTCGTCTCCTCCACTTT.

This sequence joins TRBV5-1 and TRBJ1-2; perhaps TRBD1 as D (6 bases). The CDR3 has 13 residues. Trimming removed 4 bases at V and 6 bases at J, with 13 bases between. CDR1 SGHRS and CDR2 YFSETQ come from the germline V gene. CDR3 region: CASSPEGVDGYTF. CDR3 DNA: TGCGCCAGCAGCCCCGAGGGGGTGGATGGCTACACCTTC.

CDR3 residues: CASSPIHSPGQIDEKLFF. In nucleotides, the CDR3 is TGTGCCAGCAGCCCCATCCATTCGCCGGGACAGATAGACGAAAAACTGTTTTTT. The chain links TRBV7-7 to TRBJ1-4, with TRBD1 identical over 7 bases. There are 18 residues in the CDR3. V lost 5 bases and J lost 8; bases outside the gene matches: 20. Germline CDR1 and CDR2: SSHAT and FNYEAQ (reference sequence).

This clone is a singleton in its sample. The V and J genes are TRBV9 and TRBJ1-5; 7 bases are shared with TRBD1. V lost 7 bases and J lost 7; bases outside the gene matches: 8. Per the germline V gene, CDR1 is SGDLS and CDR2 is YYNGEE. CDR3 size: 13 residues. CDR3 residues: CASGQTGNQPQHF. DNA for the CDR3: TGTGCCAGCGGACAGACAGGGAACCAGCCCCAGCATTTT.

The DNA for the CDR3 is TGTGCCAGCAGCGAACTAGCGGGGGGGCCTCATGAGCAGTTCTTC. It encodes CASSELAGGPHEQFF. The chain joins TRBV9 to TRBJ2-1; 13 bases align to TRBD2. J gave up 8 bases and V 3 bases, and 5 bases lay outside the gene matches. Germline lookup yields CDR1 SGDLS and CDR2 YYNGEE. This CDR3 has 15 amino acids.

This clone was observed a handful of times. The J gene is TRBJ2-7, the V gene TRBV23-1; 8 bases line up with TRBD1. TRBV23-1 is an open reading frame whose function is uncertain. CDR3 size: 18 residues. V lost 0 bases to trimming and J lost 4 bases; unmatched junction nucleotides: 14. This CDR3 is CASSQSTRTGTWVYEQYV. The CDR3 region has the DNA TGCGCCAGCAGTCAATCCACCCGGACAGGGACATGGGTATACGAGCAGTACGTC.

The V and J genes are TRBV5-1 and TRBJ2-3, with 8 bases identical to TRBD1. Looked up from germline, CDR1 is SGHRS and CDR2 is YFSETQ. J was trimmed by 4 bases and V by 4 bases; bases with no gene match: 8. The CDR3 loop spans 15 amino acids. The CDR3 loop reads CASSAAGQGPDTQYF. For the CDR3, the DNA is TGCGCCAGCAGCGCGGCAGGACAGGGACCAGATACGCAGTATTTT.